The 26 T cell receptor beta chains given below trace back to one sample, sequenced in a study of spatial heterogeneity in lung cancer. Whole-study results and caveats: Tumor mutation counts were tracked by expanded intratumoral alpha and beta TCR counts.

TCRdb analysed the 5' RACE reads with MiXCR anew, one entry per CDR3 protein. Here the sample spans around 8,600 distinct CDR3 sequences, roughly 7% being singletons. Antigen specificity for these receptors is unknown. Indicated time point: sample taken at primary tumor resection. Sequencing was performed on lung tumor tissue, taken at surgery. The receptors were sampled from a female donor with early-stage non-small cell lung cancer.

This clonotype qualifies as medium-sized. A library made for alpha chains picked up this beta chain off target, so its size means little. J is TRBJ2-2 and V is TRBV2; D is unclear. The CDR3 length is 12 residues. The germline V gene has CDR1 SNHLY and CDR2 FYNNEI. The V and J ends lost 8 bases and 3 bases respectively, with 7 bases between them. The CDR3 region is CASAPYTGELFF. In nucleotides, the CDR3 is TGTGCCAGCGCCCCTTACACCGGGGAGCTGTTTTTT.

This clonotype was recorded at least ten times. A library prepared for alpha chains yielded this beta chain as an off-target read; its size is of little meaning. The DNA for the CDR3 is TGTGCCAGCAGCCCTTCCAGCGGTAGACGGAATGAGCAGTTCTTC. The encoded protein is CASSPSSGRRNEQFF. This chain joins TRBV2 and TRBJ2-1; a possible D gene is TRBD2 (5 bases). Trimming stripped 6 bases from V and 7 bases from J, with 19 bases between. Germline V gene lookup returns CDR1 SNHLY and CDR2 FYNNEI. This CDR3 spans 15 amino acids. The entire variable domain, with the rest obtained from reference TRBV2 and TRBJ2-1, is as follows: EPEVTQTPSHQVTQMGQEVILRCVPISNHLYFYWYRQILGQKVEFLVSFYNNEISEKSEIFDDQFSVERPDGSNFTLKIRSTKLEDSAMYFCASSPSSGRRNEQFFGPGTRLTVL.

The table lists this clonotype with many counts. Because this beta chain is a stray read in a library intended to capture alpha chains, its abundance should not be given much weight. This rearrangement joins TRBV20-1 to TRBJ2-1; possibly TRBD2 for D (6 bases). Trimming removed 6 bases from V and 11 bases from J, with 14 bases in between. Germline values: CDR1 DFQATT, CDR2 SNEGSKA (reference sequence). The CDR3 runs to 11 residues. The CDR3 spells CSAPTSIQQFF. The CDR3 DNA sequence: TGCAGTGCCCCTACTAGCATCCAGCAGTTCTTC.

In this sample, this clonotype turned up many times. This beta chain was picked up by a library intended for alpha chains and is off target, so its count carries little meaning. This chain uses TRBV18 with TRBJ2-1, with no clear D. The CDR3 is 13 amino acids. The germline V and J ends were trimmed by 0 bases and 9 bases, with 9 bases remaining between them. Germline CDR1 is KGHSH and CDR2 is LQKENI. Here the CDR3 reads CASSPPTLGEQFF. CDR3 coding DNA: TGTGCCAGCTCACCACCGACTCTTGGTGAGCAGTTCTTC.

This clonotype was picked up many times. This beta chain is a stray sequence in a library constructed for alpha chains; its clone size is not meaningful. The V gene is TRBV5-1, the J gene TRBJ2-7, with D hard to call. The CDR3 has 15 amino acids. Germline V gene data show CDR1 as SGHRS and CDR2 as YFSETQ. V was pared by 0 bases and J by 2 bases, with 12 bases between. Written as DNA, the CDR3 is TGCGCCAGCAGCTTGGAGGCGAGAATGACCTACGAGCAGTACTTC. This codes for CASSLEARMTYEQYF.

This clonotype was seen at least ten times. Being off target in a library aimed at alpha chains, this beta chain has a size of little meaning. This chain connects TRBV6-6 to TRBJ2-7, with 8 bases identical to TRBD2. The CDR3 consists of 14 residues. Germline V CDR1 and CDR2: MNHNY, SVGAGI (reference sequence). V lost 5 bases, J lost 1 base, and 4 bases stayed unmatched. The CDR3, as DNA: TGTGCCAGCAGTCACCAGCGGGAGTCCTACGAGCAGTACTTC. This codes for CASSHQRESYEQYF.

This clonotype was recorded many times. This beta chain is a stray read from a library made for alpha chains; its abundance is not meaningful. The chain is built from TRBV10-3 and TRBJ2-2; 8 nucleotides line up with TRBD2. CDR3 length equals 16 residues. V lost 8 bases, J lost 3 bases, and 11 bases stayed unmatched. Germline V CDR1 and CDR2: ENHRY, SYGVKD. The CDR3, as DNA: TGTGCCATCGGGACTAGTTTCTCTCAGGACACCGGGGAGCTGTTTTTT. It specifies CAIGTSFSQDTGELFF.

This clonotype is classed as medium-sized (0.01 to 0.1%). The library was prepared for alpha chains; this beta chain is a stray read, so its frequency means little. The genes are TRBV7-9 and TRBJ2-7, with 9 bases aligning to TRBD1. V shed 8 bases and J 5 bases; nucleotides not matched to a gene: 7. The CDR3 has 13 amino acids. Germline V gene sequence: CDR1 SEHNR, CDR2 FQNEAQ (reference sequence). CDR3 sequence (DNA): TGTGCCAGCGGGAGGGGACAGGGAAACGAGCAGTACTTC. The encoded protein is CASGRGQGNEQYF.

By proportion, this clonotype is medium-sized (0.01 to 0.1%). The library was designed around alpha chains, so this beta chain is a stray read whose abundance carries little weight. The CDR3 here is CASSPGGLGYTF. CDR3 nucleotide sequence: TGTGCCAGCAGCCCGGGGGGCCTGGGCTACACCTTC. V and J are TRBV11-2 and TRBJ1-2, with D possibly being TRBD1 (6 bases). Trimming took off 5 bases at V and 8 bases at J, with 12 bases between the two ends. Germline CDR1 is SGHAT and CDR2 is FQNNGV. CDR3 size: 12 residues.

This clonotype occurred many times. The size of this beta chain means little, since it is a stray read in a library made for alpha chains. The chain joins TRBV27 to TRBJ1-1, with 7 nucleotides matching TRBD1. Germline V gene lookup returns CDR1 MNHEY and CDR2 SMNVEV (reference sequence). J lost 0 bases, V lost 3 bases, and 4 bases had no gene match. The CDR3 runs to 15 residues. CDR3 bases: TGTGCCAGCAGTTTTTTGGGACAGATGAACACTGAAGCTTTCTTT. Its translation is CASSFLGQMNTEAFF.

In the case of this clonotype: This beta chain lies outside the target of a library built for alpha chains; its clone size means little. The chain is built from TRBV6-6 and TRBJ1-3; D remains unclear. Between the trimmed V and J ends, which lost 5 bases and 0 bases, there was a span of 14 bases. CDR1 is MNHNY and CDR2 is SVGAGI in the germline V gene (reference sequence). CDR3 length: 16 amino acids. The CDR3 protein is CASSEAPRVSGNTIYF. The CDR3 DNA sequence: TGTGCCAGCAGTGAAGCCCCGAGAGTCTCTGGAAACACCATATATTTT.

As for this clonotype: For a library built for alpha chains, this beta chain is a stray read; little rests on its size. This sequence joins TRBV13 and TRBJ1-1; D unclear. V was clipped by 4 bases and J by 8 bases, with 11 bases between them. Germline CDR1 PRHDT, CDR2 FYEKMQ (reference sequence). The CDR3 consists of 12 residues. CDR3 in DNA: TGTGCCAGCAGCTACCGCACCGGGGAAGCTTTCTTT. This sequence encodes CASSYRTGEAFF.

This clonotype is medium-sized within its sample. This beta chain is an unintended read in a library built for alpha chains; its size means little. The chain recombines TRBV7-9 with TRBJ2-1, with D unresolved. Trimming left V 4 bases short and J 6 bases short, with 16 bases between. Germline-derived CDR1 and CDR2 are SEHNR and FQNEAQ (reference sequence). The CDR3 totals 15 residues. The CDR3 loop reads CASSSTPRRGNEQFF. CDR3 bases: TGTGCCAGCAGCTCGACCCCCCGACGTGGCAATGAGCAGTTCTTC.

This clonotype rates as medium-sized (0.01 to 0.1%). The library was prepared for alpha chains; this beta chain is a stray read, so its frequency means little. In DNA, the CDR3 is TGTGCCAGCAGCCCCTCCCAGAGTCAAGAGACCCAGTACTTC. It yields the protein CASSPSQSQETQYF. The genes are TRBV28 and TRBJ2-5; no definite D call. Per the germline V gene, CDR1 is MDHEN and CDR2 is SYDVKM. CDR3 length equals 14 residues. The V and J ends lost 6 bases and 2 bases respectively, with 13 bases between them.

This clonotype came up many times. The library was built for alpha chains, so this beta chain is an off-target read and its size means little. The chain employs TRBV7-9 and TRBJ2-3; the D gene is possibly TRBD2 (5 bases). Germline V gives CDR1 SEHNR, CDR2 FQNEAQ (reference sequence). Trimming stripped 0 bases from V and 0 bases from J, with 10 bases between. This CDR3 region has 16 residues. The CDR3 region has the DNA TGTGCCAGCAGCTTAGCGGTGCGGGCTAGCACAGATACGCAGTATTTT. Protein sequence: CASSLAVRASTDTQYF.

With respect to this clonotype: Because this beta chain is a stray read in a library intended to capture alpha chains, its abundance should not be given much weight. The V gene is TRBV15, the J gene TRBJ2-2; 8 bases are shared with TRBD2. The V segment lost 3 bases and the J segment 4 bases; nucleotides outside the gene matches: 10. The CDR3 runs to 17 residues. Germline CDR1 is LNHNV and CDR2 is YYDKDF (reference sequence). The CDR3 DNA is TGTGCCACCAGCAGGCCTTTTCCGGGACTAGTCACCGGGGAGCTGTTTTTT. Protein: CATSRPFPGLVTGELFF.

A note on this clonotype: This sequence may be a read error, since a much larger clone differs from it by one base. This beta chain lies outside the target of a library built for alpha chains; its clone size means little. The chain links TRBV4-1 to TRBJ2-2; 7 bases line up with TRBD1. The CDR3 contains 16 residues. From germline, CDR1 is MGHRA and CDR2 YSYEKL. CDR3 bases: TGCGTCAGCAGCCAAGGGACAGTCAGAGAAACCGGGGAGCTGTTTTTT. It encodes CVSSQGTVRETGELFF.

By proportion, this clonotype is medium-sized (0.01 to 0.1%). Little can be read into the size of this beta chain, an off-target read in a library designed for alpha chains. The J gene is TRBJ2-5, the V gene TRBV4-1; D unclear. Germline values: CDR1 MGHRA, CDR2 YSYEKL. This CDR3 has 15 residues. V lost 0 bases, J lost 0 bases, and 8 bases lay in between. In DNA, the CDR3 is TGCGCCAGCAGCCAAGATGGGATGTACCAAGAGACCCAGTACTTC. Encoded protein: CASSQDGMYQETQYF.

This clonotype was seen repeatedly, ten times or more. This beta chain represents an off-target read in a library built for alpha chains; its size is of limited meaning. This rearrangement joins TRBV20-1 to TRBJ2-1; the D gene is possibly TRBD2 (5 bases). CDR3 size: 14 residues. V was clipped by 3 bases and J by 7 bases, with 16 bases between them. Per germline, CDR1 DFQATT and CDR2 SNEGSKA (reference sequence). Written as DNA, the CDR3 is TGCAGTGCTAGTTCCCAGATTGGGAGAAATGAGCAGTTCTTC. Translation gives CSASSQIGRNEQFF.

A few counts support this clonotype. The library was designed around alpha chains, so this beta chain is a stray read whose abundance carries little weight. The chain employs TRBV5-1 and TRBJ2-3; 10 bases align to TRBD2. This CDR3 has 14 residues. Germline CDR1 SGHRS, CDR2 YFSETQ. V shed 5 bases and J 3 bases; nucleotides not matched to a gene: 3. CDR3 DNA: TGCGCCAGCAGGCCTAGCGGGAGTACAGATACGCAGTATTTT. It translates to CASRPSGSTDTQYF. Filled out from reference TRBV5-1 and TRBJ2-3, the complete variable domain reads KAGVTQTPRYLIKTRGQQVTLSCSPISGHRSVSWYQQTPGQGLQFLFEYFSETQRNKGNFPGRFSGRQFSNSRSEMNVSTLELGDSALYLCASRPSGSTDTQYFGPGTRLTVL.

This clonotype was seen many times. With the library built for alpha chains, this beta chain is off target and its frequency is not meaningful. The chain joins TRBV5-1 to TRBJ2-5, with D perhaps TRBD2 (6 bases). Germline V gene lookup returns CDR1 SGHRS and CDR2 YFSETQ. Trimming shortened V by 0 bases and J by 1 base, and 13 bases separated the two germline ends. The CDR3 loop spans 16 amino acids. CDR3 in amino acids: CASSLGGLASQETQYF. The DNA for the CDR3 is TGCGCCAGCAGCTTGGGGGGCCTAGCGTCCCAAGAGACCCAGTACTTC. The full variable domain, in which reference TRBV5-1 and TRBJ2-5 provide the parts outside the CDR3, is KAGVTQTPRYLIKTRGQQVTLSCSPISGHRSVSWYQQTPGQGLQFLFEYFSETQRNKGNFPGRFSGRQFSNSRSEMNVSTLELGDSALYLCASSLGGLASQETQYFGPGTRLLVL.

Sample share makes this clonotype medium-sized. This beta chain was picked up by a library intended for alpha chains and is off target, so its count carries little meaning. V gene TRBV28 combines with J gene TRBJ2-5; TRBD1 matches 9 bases. CDR1 is MDHEN, CDR2 SYDVKM, per germline. The CDR3 extends over 14 amino acids. Trimming cost V 2 bases and J 3 bases; bases outside gene matches: 1. The CDR3 DNA sequence: TGTGCCAGCAGTTTACGGGACAGGGAAGAGACCCAGTACTTC. The encoded protein is CASSLRDREETQYF.

This clonotype was seen at least ten times. Since the library was made to target alpha chains, this beta chain is a stray read and its abundance is not meaningful. V and J are TRBV9 and TRBJ2-1, with D unclear. Trimming pared 5 bases from V and 0 bases from J, leaving 15 bases between. In germline, CDR1 is SGDLS, CDR2 YYNGEE. The CDR3 loop spans 16 amino acids. This chain's CDR3 is CASSYRSRSSYNEQFF. CDR3 DNA: TGTGCCAGCAGTTATCGATCGCGGAGCTCCTACAATGAGCAGTTCTTC.

In its sample, this clonotype was seen many times. Because the library targeted alpha chains, this beta chain is an off-target read whose size means little. The chain employs TRBV7-8 and TRBJ2-3; a weak D match, TRBD2 (5 bases). Germline V gene sequence: CDR1 SGHVS, CDR2 FQNEAQ. The CDR3 spans 17 residues. V was shortened by 2 bases and J by 3 bases, with 18 bases between the two germline ends. In DNA form, the CDR3 reads TGTGCCAGCAGCTTACGGGAAGGAGGCGGGCATACAGATACGCAGTATTTT. Residues: CASSLREGGGHTDTQYF.

This clonotype counts as medium-sized (0.01 to 0.1%). Since it is a stray read in a library aimed at alpha chains, this beta chain has a size that is not meaningful. The J gene is TRBJ2-3, the V gene TRBV27; D is perhaps TRBD2 (5 bases). Trimming took off 7 bases at V and 4 bases at J, with 21 bases between the two ends. Germline-derived CDR1 and CDR2 are MNHEY and SMNVEV (reference sequence). The CDR3 has 16 amino acids. The chain's CDR3 is CASILRAHNGADTQYF. DNA for the CDR3: TGTGCCAGCATTCTCCGGGCCCATAACGGGGCAGATACGCAGTATTTT.

In its sample, this clonotype is medium-sized (0.01 to 0.1%). A library made for alpha chains picked up this beta chain off target, so its size means little. V gene TRBV7-8 combines with J gene TRBJ2-3; 10 nucleotides match TRBD2. V gave up 2 bases and J gave up 0 bases; unmatched junction bases: 5. The CDR3 spans 17 residues. Germline values: CDR1 SGHVS, CDR2 FQNEAQ. The CDR3 protein is CASSLLATSGSTDTQYF. CDR3 sequence (DNA): TGTGCCAGCAGCTTACTGGCGACTAGCGGGAGCACAGATACGCAGTATTTT. Using reference TRBV7-8 and TRBJ2-3 for the parts outside the CDR3, the full variable domain is GAGVSQSPRYKVAKRGQDVALRCDPISGHVSLFWYQQALGQGPEFLTYFQNEAQLDKSGLPSDRFFAERPEGSVSTLKIQRTQQEDSAVYLCASSLLATSGSTDTQYFGPGTRLTVL.